The T cell receptor beta chain described here comes from a study of monozygotic twins with inflammatory bowel disease. Findings of the study overall: Variability in patient repertoires may have come partly from differing immunosuppressive treatments. Healthy co-twins, by inverse Simpson, had higher TCRbeta diversity than their siblings with IBD.

The unique tags termed UMIs, each holding a 6-nucleotide sample barcode, were added by means of template switching. For each CDR3 protein, TCRdb gives one entry from its re-call of the 5' RACE reads, without DNA. Recorded here are 150,000 to 200,000 distinct CDR3 sequences; the top ten clones represent around 7.2%. Regarding this clonotype: The antigen remains undetermined.

This TCR was sampled from a human donor with ulcerative colitis or Crohn's disease, or a healthy co-twin of an affected twin (not recorded which). Material for sequencing was blood.

The chain's CDR3 is CASLQNFEQFF. The rearrangement uses TRBV28 and TRBJ2-1. Germline CDR1 reads MDHEN; CDR2 reads SYDVKM. This CDR3 has 11 amino acids.